This TCR beta chain comes out of a study of T-cell reconstitution after alpha-beta-depleted transplantation in children (dated by TCRdb to 2015 to 2016). Study-level background: Using TCR repertoire profiling, the study followed T-cell immune reconstitution in a quantitative way in children after TCRalphabeta/CD19-depleted allogeneic hematopoietic cell transplantation.

Sequences ENHRY (CDR1) and SYGVKD (CDR2) are obtained from the germline V gene. From cysteine to phenylalanine, the CDR3 is 16 amino acids long. Just the 48-base CDR3 DNA is kept, in frame starting at base 1. V is shortened by 4 bases, J by 2 bases, and the region joining them spans 18 bases. Points the paper makes about the study in general: In some patients, the high TCRbeta diversity seen at day 60 was put down to recipient T cells and intrathymic progenitors that had survived conditioning. The frequencies of hyperexpanded clones fell over the following months, and after one year, T-cell counts and TCRbeta diversity were mostly attributed to newly produced T cells. The apparently early alphabetaT-cell count recovery about two months after transplant was reportedly dependent on only several hundred rapidly expanded clones derived from non-depleted graft cells.

The treatment or condition label for this specimen denotes: allogeneic hematopoietic cell transplantation with graft depleted of TCRalphabeta T cells and CD19 B cells. TCRalphabeta/CD19-depleted allogeneic hematopoietic cell grafts were given to the transplant recipients, all of whom were children. Regarding this clonotype: The clone's antigen remains unknown. Base-call qualities are not available, and no considerably larger clone is one nucleotide away.

The library was prepared using PCR. The sequencing machine was an Illumina HiSeq 2500. Molecular barcoding was employed in the preparation of TCR libraries, with unique molecular identifiers being used to normalize TCRbeta repertoire quantification. Clones were called with MiXCR by TCRdb after fastp trimmed the public reads at Q25, and only in-frame beta chains were retained. Each CDR3 protein appears once, grouped with its most common genes and DNA. The sample table records about 400,000 distinct CDR3 sequences; 15% to 20% of these occur just once. Jointly, the top ten make up over 25% of the sample.

The input for sequencing was PBMCs, mostly from graft donor cells, taken 360 days after TCRalphabeta/CD19-depleted stem cell transplant. Rearrangement joined TRBV10-3 to TRBJ2-7; TRBD1 is possibly the D segment (6 matching bases). This TCR derives from a boy in the first two years of life who had a stem cell transplant for Wiskott-Aldrich syndrome, so the T cells may come from the graft donor. The DNA sequence follows: TGTGCCATCAGTGCCCCGACAGGACGTATAACCTACGAGCAGTACTTC. Its product reads: CAISAPTGRITYEQYF.